Each of the 30 T cell receptor beta chains below was sequenced from the same sample in a study of shared clonotypes between healthy human individuals. Here immunoSEQ multiplex PCR was the method, and the copy in TCRdb shows in-frame clones only, minus some. This table holds about 480,000 clones, 70% to 80% found once. The sequencing input was PBMCs. Receptors originate from a woman aged 35 to 49 in good health. Some clones in this sample may be carry-over from other donors' samples.

This rearrangement joins TRBV9 to TRBJ1-1, with D possibly TRBD1 on 5 matching bases. Germline CDR1 is SGDLS and CDR2 is YYNGEE. The CDR3 sequence is 15 residues long. Trimming shortened V by 0 bases and J by 4 bases, and 13 bases separated the two germline ends. For the CDR3, the DNA is TGTGCCAGCAGCGTAGATGGGGGACTAGGCACTGAAGCTTTCTTT. This codes for CASSVDGGLGTEAFF. The entire variable domain, with the rest obtained from reference TRBV9 and TRBJ1-1, is as follows: DSGVTQTPKHLITATGQRVTLRCSPRSGDLSVYWYQQSLDQGLQFLIQYYNGEERAKGNILERFSAQQFPDLHSELNLSSLELGDSALYFCASSVDGGLGTEAFFGQGTRLTVV.

The chain is built from TRBV11-3 and TRBJ2-7; maybe TRBD2 (5 bases). With 5 bases removed from V and 1 base from J, the gap between germline ends came to 15 bases. CDR1 SGHNT and CDR2 YENEEA come from the germline V gene. The CDR3 runs 15 residues. The CDR3 here is CASSLLRGTSYEQYF. The CDR3, as DNA: TGTGCCAGCAGCCTCCTTCGGGGTACATCCTACGAGCAGTACTTC.

The chain joins TRBV5-4 to TRBJ2-2, with 8 bases aligning to TRBD1. This CDR3 contains 18 residues. Germline CDR1 and CDR2: SGHNT and YYREEE (reference sequence). V gave up 3 bases and J gave up 0 bases; unmatched junction bases: 10. The CDR3 sequence: CASSSATGAGPNTGELFF. DNA of the CDR3: TGTGCCAGCAGCTCAGCGACAGGGGCTGGCCCGAACACCGGGGAGCTGTTTTTT.

The rearrangement uses TRBV19 and TRBJ2-3, with TRBD2 as a possible D gene (6 bases). V was shortened by 5 bases and J by 0 bases, with 9 bases between the two germline ends. The CDR3 covers 14 residues. Per germline, CDR1 LNHDA and CDR2 SQIVND (reference sequence). CDR3 in DNA: TGTGCCAGTAGTCCCGCGGGGAGCACAGATACGCAGTATTTT. This sequence encodes CASSPAGSTDTQYF.

The chain carries TRBV18 and TRBJ1-5, with TRBD1 matching 7 bases. The CDR3 length is 15 residues. With 6 bases clipped from V and 2 bases from J, the junction kept 7 bases outside the gene matches. From germline, CDR1 is KGHSH and CDR2 LQKENI. The CDR3 sequence: CASSPGQARNQPQHF. For the CDR3, the DNA is TGTGCCAGCTCTCCAGGACAGGCCCGCAATCAGCCCCAGCATTTT.

The chain joins TRBV18 to TRBJ1-1, with TRBD1 as a possible D gene (6 bases). Deletions cut 1 base from V and 1 base from J, with 10 bases between. This CDR3 is built from 15 residues. The germline CDR1 and CDR2 sequences are KGHSH and LQKENI. CDR3 in amino acids: CASSPQAGENTEAFF. Written as DNA, the CDR3 is TGTGCCAGCTCACCACAGGCAGGGGAGAACACTGAAGCTTTCTTT.

The J gene is TRBJ1-4, the V gene TRBV27; a possible D gene is TRBD1 (6 bases). Trimming took off 7 bases at V and 4 bases at J, with 13 bases between the two ends. The CDR3 covers 14 residues. Germline V gene lookup returns CDR1 MNHEY and CDR2 SMNVEV (reference sequence). The CDR3 region is CASKKTGLNEKLFF. The DNA of the CDR3 is TGTGCCAGCAAAAAGACAGGCCTTAATGAAAAACTGTTTTTT.

The chain links TRBV5-4 to TRBJ2-7; the match to TRBD1 covers 8 bases. V lost 3 bases to trimming and J lost 0 bases; unmatched junction nucleotides: 5. CDR1 and CDR2 (germline): SGHNT, YYREEE (reference sequence). CDR3 length: 15 residues. For the CDR3, the DNA is TGTGCCAGCAGCTCAGGGACAGGCAGCTCCTACGAGCAGTACTTC. The encoded protein is CASSSGTGSSYEQYF.

V usage is TRBV5-1 and J usage is TRBJ1-4; D gene ambiguous. Germline lookup yields CDR1 SGHRS and CDR2 YFSETQ. Deletions cut 4 bases from V and 0 bases from J, with 10 bases between. The CDR3 is made up of 15 amino acids. The CDR3 loop reads CASSDPRATNEKLFF. The CDR3 DNA reads as TGCGCCAGCAGCGACCCCAGAGCAACTAATGAAAAACTGTTTTTT.

This clone has only a few counts. The V call is TRBV10-3, the J call TRBJ2-7; D remains unclear. Germline V gene sequence: CDR1 ENHRY, CDR2 SYGVKD. This CDR3 spans 11 amino acids. V lost 2 bases and J 7 bases, leaving 6 bases between the germline ends. This CDR3 is CAISEVWEQYF. CDR3 nucleotide sequence: TGTGCCATCAGTGAGGTCTGGGAGCAGTACTTC.

The gene calls are TRBV28 and TRBJ1-4; D not certain. V was trimmed by 7 bases and J by 2 bases, leaving 5 bases between them. The CDR3 spans 12 residues. Germline V CDR1 and CDR2: MDHEN, SYDVKM. The DNA for the CDR3 is TGTGCCAGCAAATTTACTAATGAAAAACTGTTTTTT. It encodes CASKFTNEKLFF.

V usage is TRBV5-4 and J usage is TRBJ2-5; a weak D match, TRBD2 (6 bases). Germline V gene lookup returns CDR1 SGHNT and CDR2 YYREEE (reference sequence). The germline V and J ends were trimmed by 1 base and 5 bases, with 9 bases remaining between them. The CDR3 extends over 13 amino acids. This CDR3 reads CASSLWEVETQYF. In DNA form, the CDR3 reads TGTGCCAGCAGCTTGTGGGAGGTGGAGACCCAGTACTTC.

This chain joins TRBV18 and TRBJ2-7, with TRBD1 matching 7 bases. V gave up 6 bases and J gave up 5 bases; unmatched junction bases: 13. The CDR3 extends over 15 amino acids. Germline CDR1 is KGHSH and CDR2 is LQKENI. The CDR3 loop reads CASSQDRVVDHEQYF. Written as DNA, the CDR3 is TGTGCCAGCTCCCAAGACAGGGTAGTCGACCACGAGCAGTACTTC. The full variable domain, rest sourced from reference TRBV18 and TRBJ2-7, is NAGVMQNPRHLVRRRGQEARLRCSPMKGHSHVYWYRQLPEEGLKFMVYLQKENIIDESGMPKERFSAEFPKEGPSILRIQQVVRGDSAAYFCASSQDRVVDHEQYFGPGTRLTVT.

The chain uses TRBV6-4 and TRBJ2-1; 8 positions agree with TRBD1. Unmatched junction bases numbered 0, after V lost 2 bases and J lost 0 bases. From germline, CDR1 is MRHNA and CDR2 SNTAGT. This CDR3 comprises 15 residues. The CDR3 sequence: CASSDGQGSYNEQFF. The DNA of the CDR3 is TGTGCCAGCAGTGACGGACAGGGCTCCTACAATGAGCAGTTCTTC.

The V and J genes are TRBV27 and TRBJ1-6; a weak D match, TRBD1 (6 bases). The germline gives CDR1 MNHEY, CDR2 SMNVEV (reference sequence). Trimming shortened V by 8 bases and J by 7 bases, and 18 bases separated the two germline ends. The CDR3 consists of 15 residues. The CDR3 sequence is CASRWSPGANSPLHF. The CDR3 DNA is TGTGCCAGCCGATGGAGCCCGGGGGCAAATTCACCCCTCCACTTT.

The rearrangement uses TRBV11-3 and TRBJ2-1, with D unresolved. Trimming took 5 bases from V and 9 from J, leaving 14 bases between them. The CDR3 has 13 amino acids. Germline CDR1 SGHNT, CDR2 YENEEA. Here the CDR3 reads CASSPARRGEQFF. The CDR3 DNA reads TGTGCCAGCAGCCCCGCTCGTCGAGGTGAGCAGTTCTTC. Based on the CDR3 plus reference TRBV11-3 and TRBJ2-1, the full variable domain is EAGVVQSPRYKIIEKKQPVAFWCNPISGHNTLYWYLQNLGQGPELLIRYENEEAVDDSQLPKDRFSAERLKGVDSTLKIQPAELGDSAVYLCASSPARRGEQFFGPGTRLTVL.

The rearrangement joins TRBV30 to TRBJ1-4; D may be TRBD1 (6 bases). V was trimmed by 2 bases and J by 8 bases, leaving 18 bases between them. Germline lookup yields CDR1 GTSNPN and CDR2 SVGIG (reference sequence). The CDR3 contains 15 residues. The CDR3 reads CAWSPKTGVREKLFF. CDR3 nucleotide sequence: TGTGCCTGGAGTCCGAAGACAGGCGTTCGGGAAAAACTGTTTTTT.

This clone was counted a single time. The rearrangement uses TRBV10-3 and TRBJ2-3; 8 bases line up with TRBD1. The CDR3 consists of 15 residues. Germline V gene sequence: CDR1 ENHRY, CDR2 SYGVKD. Trimming removed 6 bases from V and 0 bases from J; junction bases left unmatched: 5. The DNA for the CDR3 is TGTGCCATCAGGACGGACAGGGTTAGCACAGATACGCAGTATTTT. It translates to CAIRTDRVSTDTQYF.

A note on this clone: This same CDR3 is encoded by further DNA sequences in the sample. The CDR3 DNA sequence: TGCAGTGCTACCAGCAACTATGGCTACACCTTC. This codes for CSATSNYGYTF. V gene TRBV20-1 combines with J gene TRBJ1-2; D not resolved. The CDR3 runs to 11 residues. Trimming left V 4 bases short and J 2 bases short, with 5 bases between. Germline-derived CDR1 and CDR2 are DFQATT and SNEGSKA (reference sequence).

With respect to this clone: The same CDR3 can be traced to other DNA sequences in this sample. This chain joins TRBV18 and TRBJ2-7; 9 positions match TRBD1. Germline CDR1 is KGHSH and CDR2 is LQKENI. After removal of 2 bases from V and 4 bases from J, the junction contained 3 bases not matched to a gene. CDR3 length equals 14 residues. CDR3 protein: CASSPGTGRYEQYF. The DNA of the CDR3 is TGTGCCAGCTCACCAGGGACAGGGCGGTACGAGCAGTACTTC.

The CDR3 nucleotides read TGTGCCAGCAGCTTTAGCGGGAGGCAAGAGACCCAGTACTTC. It yields the protein CASSFSGRQETQYF. J is TRBJ2-5 and V is TRBV9; 10 nucleotides align to TRBD2. CDR3 length: 14 amino acids. The V gene end was trimmed by 4 bases and the J gene end by 2 bases; junction bases not matched to a gene: 2. The V gene's germline CDR1 is SGDLS and CDR2 YYNGEE.

The chain combines TRBV7-3 with TRBJ2-2, with TRBD1 identical over 8 bases. CDR3 size: 15 residues. After removal of 6 bases from V and 0 bases from J, the junction contained 3 bases not matched to a gene. Germline CDR1 is SGHTA and CDR2 is FQGTGA. The CDR3 here is CASSKDRANTGELFF. CDR3 nucleotide sequence: TGTGCCAGCAGTAAGGACAGGGCGAACACCGGGGAGCTGTTTTTT.

The chain is built from TRBV7-9 and TRBJ1-2, with a tentative D call TRBD1 (6 bases). V was clipped by 1 base and J by 4 bases, with 13 bases between them. This CDR3 has 15 residues. CDR1 SEHNR and CDR2 FQNEAQ come from the germline V gene (reference sequence). The CDR3 DNA reads as TGTGCCAGCAGCTTAGGGGGGCAGCCCGGCTATGGCTACACCTTC. It translates to CASSLGGQPGYGYTF.

CDR3 coding DNA: TGTGCCAGCAGCCCCCCGACGGGGGGCCACGAGCAGTACTTC. Translation: CASSPPTGGHEQYF. The chain has TRBV4-2 and TRBJ2-7, with D maybe TRBD2 (7 bases). The CDR3 has 14 residues. From germline, CDR1 is LGHNA and CDR2 YNFKEQ. Deletions cut 4 bases from V and 5 bases from J, with 15 bases between.

This sequence joins TRBV5-1 and TRBJ2-5, with D hard to call. The CDR3 loop spans 13 amino acids. Trimming removed 1 base from V and 2 bases from J, with 6 bases in between. Germline-derived CDR1 and CDR2 are SGHRS and YFSETQ. The CDR3 bases are TGCGCCAGCAGCTTGTTTCCTCAAGAGACCCAGTACTTC. Protein product: CASSLFPQETQYF.

This clone was recorded once. The chain combines TRBV4-3 with TRBJ2-2, with 13 bases lining up with TRBD2. Trimming cost V 6 bases and J 3 bases; bases outside gene matches: 4. The CDR3 totals 16 residues. In germline, CDR1 is LGHNA, CDR2 YSLEER. The chain's CDR3 is CASRWTSGSDTGELFF. The CDR3 DNA is TGCGCCAGCAGGTGGACTAGCGGGAGTGACACCGGGGAGCTGTTTTTT.

The chain combines TRBV5-8 with TRBJ2-7; either TRBD1 or TRBD2 may fit D (6 bases each). CDR1 is SGHTS and CDR2 is YDEGEE in the germline V gene. The CDR3 runs to 11 residues. V dropped 10 bases and J dropped 5 bases, with 13 bases sitting between them. In DNA, the CDR3 is TGTGCCGCGGGACAATTGGACGAGCAGTACTTC. Its translation: CAAGQLDEQYF.

This sequence joins TRBV4-1 and TRBJ1-2; 7 nucleotides align to TRBD1. The V and J ends lost 4 bases and 2 bases, in that order; junction bases with no gene match: 4. The CDR3 runs 14 residues. The germline gives CDR1 MGHRA, CDR2 YSYEKL. CDR3 amino acids: CASSPDRRNYGYTF. CDR3 DNA: TGCGCCAGCAGCCCGGACAGGAGAAACTATGGCTACACCTTC.

This chain links TRBV6-1 with TRBJ1-1; 8 bases match TRBD1. The V and J ends lost 6 bases and 6 bases, in that order; junction bases with no gene match: 9. There are 14 residues in the CDR3. Germline V gene sequence: CDR1 MNHNS, CDR2 SASEGT. CDR3 protein: CASSHRQGLAEAFF. The CDR3 DNA sequence: TGTGCCAGCAGCCACAGACAGGGGTTGGCTGAAGCTTTCTTT.

The chain joins TRBV18 to TRBJ1-1, with TRBD1 matching 9 bases. The CDR3 loop spans 16 amino acids. Unmatched junction bases numbered 6, after V lost 4 bases and J lost 0 bases. Germline loops: CDR1 KGHSH, CDR2 LQKENI. The CDR3, as DNA: TGTGCCAGCTCACTCGGACAGGGGAGGATGAACACTGAAGCTTTCTTT. Translating it yields CASSLGQGRMNTEAFF.